The entry below describes one T cell receptor (beta chain). Its antigen is not known. CDR3 size: 18 residues. The germline gives CDR1 SGHVS, CDR2 FQNEAQ. The V gene end was trimmed by 6 bases and the J gene end by 4 bases; junction bases not matched to a gene: 9. The data originate from a study of cytomegalovirus exposure and HLA in healthy donors. Study-level points and caveats: Accounts indicate the classifier identified cytomegalovirus status with strong specificity and sensitivity.

The PCR made use of 60 Vbeta and 13 Jbeta primers. Libraries were prepared by immunoSEQ multiplex PCR; TCRdb keeps only in-frame clonotypes and omits some of them. The specimen's table records 150,000 to 200,000 clones. Input material: PBMCs. This TCR derives from a man aged 30-40 years in good health and CMV-seronegative. The chain combines TRBV7-8 with TRBJ2-1; the match to TRBD2 covers 16 bases. The CDR3 loop is CASRPPGLAGGRYNEQFF. The CDR3, as DNA: TGTGCCAGCAGGCCTCCGGGACTAGCGGGAGGGCGATACAATGAGCAGTTCTTC.